A single sample gave rise to the 8 T cell receptor beta chains below, sequenced in a study of blood T cell repertoires in COVID-19 (dated by TCRdb to about 2020). Receptor amplification or capture employed the immunoSEQ multiplex PCR assay. TCRdb provides this immuneACCESS table in a form limited to in-frame rearrangements. Some clones are lacking; in checked studies, under half of them reflect an unresolved V gene, and why the rest are absent is not known. This sample gives about 50,000 clones in total; 86% of them show up just once. The ten largest clones capture approximately 2.1% of the sample. Sequencing was done on a sample of peripheral blood. Source of these receptors: a woman aged 55-70 years with acute or convalescent COVID-19.

DNA for the CDR3: TGTGCCAGCAGCCAAGTGCGCCAGGGCGGGCAGTACTTC. Encoded protein: CASSQVRQGGQYF. This rearrangement joins TRBV3-1 (or the pseudogene TRBV3-2) to TRBJ2-7, with TRBD1 as a possible D gene (5 bases). Looked up from germline, CDR1 is LGHDT and CDR2 is YNNKEL (reference sequence). Trimming stripped 1 base from V and 9 bases from J, with 13 bases between. This CDR3 is built from 13 residues.

The CDR3 DNA follows: TGTGCCAGCAGCTTACTGTTAGGGGCCGAGCAGTTCTTC. Translating it yields CASSLLLGAEQFF. V usage is TRBV7-3 and J usage is TRBJ2-1, with a tentative D call TRBD1 (5 bases). The CDR3 contains 13 residues. CDR1 and CDR2 from the germline V gene are SGHTA and FQGTGA. Trimming stripped 2 bases from V and 10 bases from J, with 12 bases between.

CDR3 protein: CASSLRASGVYNEQFF. The DNA for the CDR3 is TGCGCCAGCAGCTTGAGGGCTAGCGGCGTTTACAATGAGCAGTTCTTC. The chain carries TRBV5-1 and TRBJ2-1; 7 bases fit TRBD2. The CDR3 totals 16 residues. V shed 1 base and J 4 bases; nucleotides not matched to a gene: 8. Germline loops: CDR1 SGHRS, CDR2 YFSETQ.

The J gene is TRBJ2-1, the V gene TRBV4-2; 10 bases are shared with TRBD2. V lost 3 bases and J lost 4; bases outside the gene matches: 3. This CDR3 is built from 15 residues. The germline CDR1 and CDR2 sequences are LGHNA and YNFKEQ. The CDR3 here is CASSHGLAEYNEQFF. In DNA form, the CDR3 reads TGTGCCAGCAGCCATGGACTAGCGGAGTACAATGAGCAGTTCTTC.

The chain recombines TRBV7-2 with TRBJ1-5; no definite D call. V was pared by 2 bases and J by 2 bases, with 7 bases between. Germline CDR1 SGHTA, CDR2 FQGNSA. The CDR3 is 14 residues long. The CDR3 loop is CASSLRTGNQPQHF. CDR3 coding DNA: TGTGCCAGCAGCTTACGTACGGGCAATCAGCCCCAGCATTTT.

In this sample, this clone turned up once. The chain combines TRBV18 with TRBJ1-5; D is perhaps TRBD1 (6 bases). The germline V gene has CDR1 KGHSH and CDR2 LQKENI. CDR3 length: 14 residues. V shed 6 bases and J shed 4 bases, with 13 bases lying between them. CDR3 nucleotide sequence: TGTGCCAGCTCTACTACAGGGTCTAATCAGCCCCAGCATTTT. As protein: CASSTTGSNQPQHF.

The J gene is TRBJ2-2, the V gene TRBV25-1; perhaps TRBD1 as D (6 bases). Germline V gene data show CDR1 as MGHDK and CDR2 as SYGVNS. V was trimmed by 4 bases and J by 0 bases, leaving 15 bases between them. CDR3 length: 17 residues. The CDR3 sequence: CASSGDSGTTNTGELFF. CDR3 nucleotide sequence: TGTGCCAGCAGTGGAGACTCCGGGACAACGAACACCGGGGAGCTGTTTTTT.

The table lists this clone with a few counts. The chain joins TRBV2 to TRBJ1-5; TRBD1 matches at 7 bases. The length of the CDR3 is 14 residues. The ends lost 6 bases at V and 7 bases at J; junction bases unmatched: 9. Germline V lookup: CDR1 SNHLY, CDR2 FYNNEI. This CDR3 is CASRETGALQPQHF. Written as DNA, the CDR3 is TGTGCCAGCAGGGAAACAGGGGCCCTCCAGCCCCAGCATTTT. Full variable domain (remainder filled in from reference TRBV2 and TRBJ1-5): EPEVTQTPSHQVTQMGQEVILRCVPISNHLYFYWYRQILGQKVEFLVSFYNNEISEKSEIFDDQFSVERPDGSNFTLKIRSTKLEDSAMYFCASRETGALQPQHFGDGTRLSIL.